This T cell receptor beta chain was captured in a study of PD-1 blockade in classical Hodgkin lymphoma (TCRdb year 2020). Broadly, across the study: Nivolumab dosing was 3 mg/kg intravenously every 2 weeks, continuing until either disease progression or unacceptable toxicity. The study used CyTOF and TCR beta sequencing to define a peripheral blood immune signature of response to PD-1 blockade in classical Hodgkin lymphoma. General study outcomes and caveats: Diversity was lower in patients who began nivolumab less than 1 year after ASCT, so these patients were left out of later analyses to avoid confounding by immune reconstitution. Baseline TCR diversity was reported to be lower in newly diagnosed patients than in healthy donors, and even lower in relapsed/refractory patients. Trial patients achieving complete response had baseline diversity similar to newly diagnosed patients, whereas partial responders and progressors had significantly lower diversity. The study was limited to a single clinical trial cohort, and causes of repertoire differences, possibly disease activity or prior therapy, remained undefined. CD4+ but not CD8+ TCR diversity rose significantly by C4D1 (p=0.0027 vs p=0.16), most apparent in complete responders (p=0.02).

The sample's time point label, in plain terms: cycle 4 day 1 (C4D1), after less than 7 weeks of nivolumab. Every trial patient had relapsed following autologous stem cell transplantation, and prior brentuximab vedotin exposure was what differed among cohorts A, B and C. The trial cohort included around 56 patients with relapsed/refractory classical Hodgkin lymphoma, and each patient had a best overall response of complete response, partial response or progressive disease. Trial patients were treated with single-agent nivolumab in the multi-cohort phase II CheckMate 205 trial. An independent review committee assessed best overall response by applying the 2007 International Working Group response criteria. Trial PBMCs were collected just before the start of nivolumab (C1D1) and during therapy at cycle 2 day 1 and cycle 4 day 1. Peripheral blood was collected in 8 mL Vacutainer Cell Preparation Tubes, from which PBMCs were isolated by centrifugation and then cryopreserved.

Details on this clone: The clone's antigen remains unknown. Per-base qualities were not stored, and no clone one base away is much larger.

Relative to germline, V is missing 0 bases and J is missing 4 bases, with 11 bases of the junction outside any gene match. Inclusive of the bounding cysteine and phenylalanine, the CDR3 is 18 residues long. Only the CDR3 region is kept as DNA, spanning 54 bases read in frame from base 1. CDR1 SEHNR and CDR2 FQNEAQ are derived from the germline V gene (reference sequence). Genomic DNA was isolated using the Qiagen DNeasy kit from unsorted PBMCs as well as from negatively selected CD4+ and CD8+ fractions. Using primers that anneal to V and J segments, immunoSEQ multiplex PCR amplified the TCR beta CDR3 regions. A synthetic immune receptor repertoire was used to minimize amplification bias, and any remaining bias was removed computationally after sequencing. The authors' analysis ran thus. Custom Python scripts were used to quantify repertoire diversity as the Shannon entropy index. Unsorted, CD4+ and CD8+ repertoires were analyzed separately, except in combined analyses where CD4+ and CD8+ sequences were merged in silico. Clonal expansion was defined as a frequency increase of at least 2-fold after treatment compared with C1D1, and clones undetected at baseline were assigned a pseudocount of 0.5. Singleton clones were defined as clones with 0 or 1 copy at C1D1, and non-singleton clones were defined as clones with 2 or more copies. By matching protein sequences in sorted samples from the same patient, clones expanded in unsorted samples were annotated as CD4+, CD8+ or unknown. Wilcoxon tests were applied to paired samples to test diversity changes from C1D1 to C4D1. TCRdb mirrors the immuneACCESS table, restricted to in-frame sequences. Some clones are absent from its copies; in checked studies, under half trace to an unresolved V gene, and the reason for the others is unknown. That table supplies the V and J calls and clone size; D and trimming were determined from the DNA. This sample gives 30,000 to 50,000 clones in total; over 70% of them show up just once. The top ten clones comprise 9.8% of the sample.

The clonotype was recovered from a human donor with classical Hodgkin lymphoma. The chain is made from TRBV7-9 and TRBJ2-1, with 8 middle bases fitting TRBD2. The input for sequencing was peripheral blood mononuclear cells (PBMCs), taken before the fourth cycle of nivolumab. The CDR3 in this case is CASSLAWSGGASYNEQFF. The nucleotide sequence reads TGTGCCAGCAGCTTAGCTTGGAGCGGGGGAGCCTCATACAATGAGCAGTTCTTC.